The next 3 T cell receptor beta chains were all read from a single sample in a study of technical replicates of blood from a handful of donors. Generated by immunoSEQ multiplex PCR, the TCRdb table keeps only in-frame clones and is missing some. This sample yields fewer than 85,000 clones, of which roughly 92% are seen a single time; about 0.37% belongs to the top ten. Material for sequencing was T cells isolated from PBMCs. Source of these receptors: a human donor in good health.

This chain links TRBV9 with TRBJ2-2; D is unresolved. V lost 0 bases to trimming and J lost 2 bases, with 8 bases between them. Germline lookup yields CDR1 SGDLS and CDR2 YYNGEE. There are 15 residues in the CDR3. CDR3 residues: CASSVGTVNTGELFF. The CDR3 DNA sequence: TGTGCCAGCAGCGTAGGAACAGTAAACACCGGGGAGCTGTTTTTT.

This clone has only a few counts. The gene calls are TRBV2 and TRBJ2-1, with 12 bases that match TRBD2. The CDR3 is 12 residues long. Per germline, CDR1 SNHLY and CDR2 FYNNEI. Unmatched junction bases numbered 7, after V lost 7 bases and J lost 15 bases. CDR3 in amino acids: CASTGTSGLRFF. DNA for the CDR3: TGTGCCAGCACCGGGACTAGCGGGCTTCGGTTCTTC.

This chain links TRBV6-5 with TRBJ2-3, with 7 nucleotides matching TRBD2. The V and J ends lost 0 bases and 2 bases, in that order; junction bases with no gene match: 5. CDR1 is MNHEY and CDR2 is SVGAGI in the germline V gene. The CDR3 covers 16 residues. This chain's CDR3 is CASSYSKRELTDTQYF. As DNA, the CDR3 is TGTGCCAGCAGTTACTCGAAGCGGGAACTCACAGATACGCAGTATTTT.